The present entry profiles one T cell receptor (beta chain) with its context. The antigen is not known. Generated by immunoSEQ multiplex PCR, the TCRdb table keeps only in-frame clones and is missing some. The sample carries 140,000 to 150,000 clones, around 91% recorded once. The CDR3 spans 14 residues. V lost 6 bases and J lost 4, with 15 bases in between. Germline CDR1 is LNHDA and CDR2 is SQIVND (reference sequence). The entry originates in a study of T cell responses to AZD1222 COVID-19 vaccine. Study overall: Second-dose groups at about 4 or about 12 weeks were pooled.

Broader study findings: Only a handful of AZD1222 recipients tested seropositive at baseline.

The input for sequencing was peripheral blood, taken on day 0 of AZD1222 vaccination. V gene TRBV19 combines with J gene TRBJ1-2; tentatively, D is TRBD1 (6 bases). The receptor comes from an adult in good health. CDR3 in amino acids: CASSLARGGYGYTF. The CDR3 DNA reads TGTGCCAGTAGCCTCGCCAGGGGCGGCTATGGCTACACCTTC.